This T cell receptor (beta chain) was identified in a study of CD8 T cells in ankylosing spondylitis. Study conclusions and caveats: A TCR beta motif of about 8 highly homologous variants seemed to mark ankylosing spondylitis blood. Reactive arthritis synovial fluid and blood previously showed some of these motif variants. Clones linked to the disease showed a CD8+ phenotype. They occurred at relatively low frequencies in peripheral blood.

Germline V gene data show CDR1 as LGHDT and CDR2 as YNNKEL (reference sequence). The V segment lost 1 base and the J segment 0 bases; nucleotides outside the gene matches: 3. The CDR3 is 15 amino acids. Preparation of TCR beta libraries was done by quantitative 5'-RACE with molecular barcodes. One entry per CDR3 protein, called by TCRdb with MiXCR from the 5' RACE reads. This table holds more than 600,000 distinct CDR3 sequences, roughly 19% found once. As for this clonotype: Its antigen is still unknown.

The sequenced material came from blood, either unsorted or a sorted T cell fraction (not recorded which). V gene TRBV3-1 combines with J gene TRBJ2-7, with 7 positions matching TRBD2. The clonotype originates from a male donor with ankylosing spondylitis. The chain's CDR3 is CASSQGGGSSYEQYF. CDR3 DNA sequence: TGTGCCAGCAGCCAAGGCGGGGGTAGCTCCTACGAGCAGTACTTC.